This T cell receptor (beta chain) originates from a study of shared clonotypes between healthy human individuals. The CDR3 has 15 residues. Germline V gene data show CDR1 as LNHDA and CDR2 as SQIVND (reference sequence). J was trimmed by 4 bases and V by 4 bases; bases with no gene match: 7. Assay: immunoSEQ multiplex PCR; the TCRdb copy retains only in-frame clones and omits some. The sample lists about 1 million clones; roughly 75% were seen once. Sequencing was performed on memory CD4+ T cells sorted from blood. Described subset: CD45RA-negative fraction. The TCR sequence derives from a man in his late teens or twenties in good health. The chain recombines TRBV19 with TRBJ1-2; TRBD1 matches 9 bases. The CDR3 spells CASSTNTDRGYGYTF. The CDR3 DNA sequence: TGTGCCAGTAGTACTAATACGGACAGGGGCTATGGCTACACCTTC.